The entry below describes one T cell receptor (beta chain). Its target is not known. The data were obtained in a study of cytomegalovirus exposure and HLA in healthy donors. TCRdb keeps only in-frame clones here, not all; method: immunoSEQ multiplex PCR. The data contain 250,000 to 350,000 clones, just over 85% of them singletons. Study-wide results and caveats: A few chains tied to CMV proved CMV antigen-specific in vitro.

The CDR3 is made up of 16 amino acids. Trimming shortened V by 1 base and J by 6 bases, and 16 bases separated the two germline ends. Germline assignment: CDR1 SGHTA and CDR2 FQGNSA. The sample taken for sequencing was PBMCs. This TCR derives from a woman younger than 35 in good health and CMV-seronegative. The chain has TRBV7-2 and TRBJ2-1, with unresolved D. The CDR3 coding sequence is TGTGCCAGCAGCTTAGAGGCTCACCCAAGAGGCAATGAGCAGTTCTTC. Translating gives CASSLEAHPRGNEQFF.